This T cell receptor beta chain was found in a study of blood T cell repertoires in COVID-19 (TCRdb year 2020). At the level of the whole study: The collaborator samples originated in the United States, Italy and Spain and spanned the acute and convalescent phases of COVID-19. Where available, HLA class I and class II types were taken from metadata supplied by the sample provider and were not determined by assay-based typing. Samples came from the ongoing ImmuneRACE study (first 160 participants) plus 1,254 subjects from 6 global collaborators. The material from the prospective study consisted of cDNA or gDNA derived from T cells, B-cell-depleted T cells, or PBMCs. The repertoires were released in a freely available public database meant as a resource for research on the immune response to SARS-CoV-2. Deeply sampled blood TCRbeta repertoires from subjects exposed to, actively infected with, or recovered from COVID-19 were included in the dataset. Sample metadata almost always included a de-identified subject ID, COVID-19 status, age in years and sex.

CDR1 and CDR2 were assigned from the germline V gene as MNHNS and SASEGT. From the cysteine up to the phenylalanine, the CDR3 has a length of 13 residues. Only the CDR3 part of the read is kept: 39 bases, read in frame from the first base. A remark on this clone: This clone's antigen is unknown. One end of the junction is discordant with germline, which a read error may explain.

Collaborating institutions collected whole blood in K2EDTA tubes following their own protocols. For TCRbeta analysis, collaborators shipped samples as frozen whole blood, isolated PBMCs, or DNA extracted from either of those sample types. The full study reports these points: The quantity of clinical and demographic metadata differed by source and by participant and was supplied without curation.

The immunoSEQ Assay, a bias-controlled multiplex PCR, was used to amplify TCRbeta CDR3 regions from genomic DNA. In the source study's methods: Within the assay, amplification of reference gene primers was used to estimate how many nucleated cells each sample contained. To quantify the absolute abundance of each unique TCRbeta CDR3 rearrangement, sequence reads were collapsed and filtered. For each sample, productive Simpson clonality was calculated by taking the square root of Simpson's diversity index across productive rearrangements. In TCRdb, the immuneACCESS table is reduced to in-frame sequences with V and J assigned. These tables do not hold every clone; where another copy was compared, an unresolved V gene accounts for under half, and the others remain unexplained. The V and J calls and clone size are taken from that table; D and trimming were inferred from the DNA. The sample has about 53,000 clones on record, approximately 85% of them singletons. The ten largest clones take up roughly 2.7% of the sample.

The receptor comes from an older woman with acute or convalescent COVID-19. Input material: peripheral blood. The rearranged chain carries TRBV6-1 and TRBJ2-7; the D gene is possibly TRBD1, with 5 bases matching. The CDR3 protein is CASSQARDYEQYF. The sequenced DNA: TGTGCCAGCAGTCAAGCCAGGGACTACGAGCAGTACTTC.